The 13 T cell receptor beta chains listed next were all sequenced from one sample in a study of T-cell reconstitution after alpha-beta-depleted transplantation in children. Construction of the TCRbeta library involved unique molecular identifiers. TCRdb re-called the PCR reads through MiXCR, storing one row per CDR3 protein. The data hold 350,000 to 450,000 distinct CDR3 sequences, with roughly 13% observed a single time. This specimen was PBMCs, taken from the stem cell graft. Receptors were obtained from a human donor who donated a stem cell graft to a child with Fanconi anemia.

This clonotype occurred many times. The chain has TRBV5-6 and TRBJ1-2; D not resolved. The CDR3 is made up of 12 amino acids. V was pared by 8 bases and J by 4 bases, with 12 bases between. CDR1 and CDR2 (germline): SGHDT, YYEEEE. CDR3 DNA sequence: TGTGCCAGTAGCCCTGGGAGCTATGGCTACACCTTC. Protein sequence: CASSPGSYGYTF.

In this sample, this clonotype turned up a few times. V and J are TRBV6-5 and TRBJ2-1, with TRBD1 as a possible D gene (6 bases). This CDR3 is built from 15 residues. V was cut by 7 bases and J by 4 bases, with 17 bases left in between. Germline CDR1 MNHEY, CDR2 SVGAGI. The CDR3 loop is CASTSGQGIYNEQFF. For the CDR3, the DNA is TGTGCCAGCACTTCCGGGCAGGGGATTTACAATGAGCAGTTCTTC.

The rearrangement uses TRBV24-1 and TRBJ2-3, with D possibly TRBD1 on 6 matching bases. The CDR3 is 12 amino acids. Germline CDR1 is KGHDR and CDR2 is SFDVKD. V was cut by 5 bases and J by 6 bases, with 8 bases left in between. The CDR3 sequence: CATSGQVDTQYF. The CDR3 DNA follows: TGTGCCACCAGTGGACAGGTGGATACGCAGTATTTT.

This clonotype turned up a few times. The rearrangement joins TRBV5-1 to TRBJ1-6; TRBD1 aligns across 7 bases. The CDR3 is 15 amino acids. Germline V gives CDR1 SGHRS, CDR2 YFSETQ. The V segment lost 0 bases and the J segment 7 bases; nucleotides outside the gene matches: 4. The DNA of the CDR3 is TGCGCCAGCAGCTTGGAGGGGGCTGGAAATTCACCCCTCCACTTT. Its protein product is CASSLEGAGNSPLHF.

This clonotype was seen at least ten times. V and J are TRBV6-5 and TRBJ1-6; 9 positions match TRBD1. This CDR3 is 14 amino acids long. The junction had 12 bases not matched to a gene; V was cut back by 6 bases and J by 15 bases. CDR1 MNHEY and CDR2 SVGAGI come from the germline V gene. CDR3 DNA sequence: TGTGCCAGCAGCGTCCGGGACAGGGCCTCGGTCCTCCACTTT. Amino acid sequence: CASSVRDRASVLHF.

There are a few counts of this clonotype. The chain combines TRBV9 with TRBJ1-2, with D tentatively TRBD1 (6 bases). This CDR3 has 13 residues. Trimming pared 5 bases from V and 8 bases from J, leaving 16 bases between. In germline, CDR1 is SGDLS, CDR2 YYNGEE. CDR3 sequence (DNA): TGTGCCAGCAGTGTAAAAGAGGGGGACGGCTACACCTTC. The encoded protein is CASSVKEGDGYTF.

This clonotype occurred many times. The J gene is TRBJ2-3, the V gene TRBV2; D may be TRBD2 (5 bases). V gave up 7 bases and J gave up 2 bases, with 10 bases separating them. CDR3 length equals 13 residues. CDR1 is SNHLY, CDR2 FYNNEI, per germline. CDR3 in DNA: TGTGCCAGCATTCGGACTCCCACAGATACGCAGTATTTT. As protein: CASIRTPTDTQYF.

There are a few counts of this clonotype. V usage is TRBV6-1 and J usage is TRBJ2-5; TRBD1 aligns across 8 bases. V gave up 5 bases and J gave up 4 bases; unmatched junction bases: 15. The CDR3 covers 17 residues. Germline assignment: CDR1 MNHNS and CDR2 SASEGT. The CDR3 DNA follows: TGTGCCAGCAGTCTTGAGGCTCGAGGACAGGGTCGAGAGACCCAGTACTTC. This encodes CASSLEARGQGRETQYF.

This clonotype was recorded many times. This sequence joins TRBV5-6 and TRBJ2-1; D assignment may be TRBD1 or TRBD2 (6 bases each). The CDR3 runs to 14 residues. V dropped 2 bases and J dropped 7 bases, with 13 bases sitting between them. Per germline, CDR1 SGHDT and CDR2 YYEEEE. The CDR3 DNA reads TGTGCCAGCAGCTTCACGGGGGCGGAGAATGAGCAGTTCTTC. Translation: CASSFTGAENEQFF.

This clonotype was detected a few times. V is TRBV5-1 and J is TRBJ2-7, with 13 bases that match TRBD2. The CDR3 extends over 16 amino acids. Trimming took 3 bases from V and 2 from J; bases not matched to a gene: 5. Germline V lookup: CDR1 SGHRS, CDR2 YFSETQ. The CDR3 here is CASSSGLAGAPYEQYF. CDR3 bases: TGCGCCAGCAGCTCAGGACTAGCGGGGGCCCCCTACGAGCAGTACTTC.

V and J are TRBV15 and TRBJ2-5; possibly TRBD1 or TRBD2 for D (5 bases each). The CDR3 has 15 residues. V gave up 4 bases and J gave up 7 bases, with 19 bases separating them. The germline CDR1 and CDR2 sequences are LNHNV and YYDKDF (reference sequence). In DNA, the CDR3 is TGTGCCACCAGCAACCGGGACCACGTCTCGGGGACCCAGTACTTC. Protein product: CATSNRDHVSGTQYF.

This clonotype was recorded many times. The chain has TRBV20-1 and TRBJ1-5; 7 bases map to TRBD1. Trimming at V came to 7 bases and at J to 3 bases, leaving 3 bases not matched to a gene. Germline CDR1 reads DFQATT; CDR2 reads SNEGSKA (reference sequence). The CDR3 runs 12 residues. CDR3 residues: CSVGQINQPQHF. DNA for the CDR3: TGCAGTGTGGGACAGATCAATCAGCCCCAGCATTTT.

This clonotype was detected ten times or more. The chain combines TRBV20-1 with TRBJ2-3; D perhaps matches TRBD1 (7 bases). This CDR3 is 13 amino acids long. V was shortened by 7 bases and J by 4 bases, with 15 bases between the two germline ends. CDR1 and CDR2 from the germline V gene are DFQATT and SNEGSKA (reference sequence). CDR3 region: CSVGQGGPDTQYF. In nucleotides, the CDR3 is TGCAGTGTGGGTCAGGGGGGCCCAGATACGCAGTATTTT.